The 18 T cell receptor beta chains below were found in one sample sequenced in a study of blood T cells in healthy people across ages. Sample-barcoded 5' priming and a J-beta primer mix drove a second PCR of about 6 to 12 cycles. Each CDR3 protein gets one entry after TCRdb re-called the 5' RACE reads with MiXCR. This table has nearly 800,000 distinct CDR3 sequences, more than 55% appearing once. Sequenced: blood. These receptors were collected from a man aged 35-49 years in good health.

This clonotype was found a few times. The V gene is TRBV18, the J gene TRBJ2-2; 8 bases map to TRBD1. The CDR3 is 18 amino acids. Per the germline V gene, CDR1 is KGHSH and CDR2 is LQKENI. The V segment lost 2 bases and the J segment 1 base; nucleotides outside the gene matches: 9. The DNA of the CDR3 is TGTGCCAGCTCACCAAGCCCTCGGACAGGGCTGAACACCGGGGAGCTGTTTTTT. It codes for CASSPSPRTGLNTGELFF.

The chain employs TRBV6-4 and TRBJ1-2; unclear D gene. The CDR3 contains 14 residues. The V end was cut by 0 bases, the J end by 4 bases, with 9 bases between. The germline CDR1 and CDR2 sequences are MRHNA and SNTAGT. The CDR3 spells CASSDSYGGYGYTF. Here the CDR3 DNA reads TGTGCCAGCAGTGACTCCTACGGAGGCTATGGCTACACCTTC.

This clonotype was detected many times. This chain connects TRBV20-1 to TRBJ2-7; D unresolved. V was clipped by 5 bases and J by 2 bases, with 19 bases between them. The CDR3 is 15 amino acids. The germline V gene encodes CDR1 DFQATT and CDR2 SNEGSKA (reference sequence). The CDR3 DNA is TGCAGTGCTCCCGGTACCCTAGGGAACACCTACGAGCAGTACTTC. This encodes CSAPGTLGNTYEQYF.

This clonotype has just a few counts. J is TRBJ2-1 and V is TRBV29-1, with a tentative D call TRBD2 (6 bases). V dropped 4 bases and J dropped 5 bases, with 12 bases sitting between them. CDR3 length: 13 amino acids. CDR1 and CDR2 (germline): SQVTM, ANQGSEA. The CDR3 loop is CSVVIAADNEQFF. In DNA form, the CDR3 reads TGCAGCGTTGTGATAGCGGCGGACAATGAGCAGTTCTTC.

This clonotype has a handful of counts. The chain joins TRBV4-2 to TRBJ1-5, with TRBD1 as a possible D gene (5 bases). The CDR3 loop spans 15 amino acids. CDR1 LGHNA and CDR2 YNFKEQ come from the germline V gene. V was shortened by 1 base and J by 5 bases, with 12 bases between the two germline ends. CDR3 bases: TGTGCCAGCAGCCAAGGCCCCGGGACCGATCAGCCCCAGCATTTT. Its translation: CASSQGPGTDQPQHF.

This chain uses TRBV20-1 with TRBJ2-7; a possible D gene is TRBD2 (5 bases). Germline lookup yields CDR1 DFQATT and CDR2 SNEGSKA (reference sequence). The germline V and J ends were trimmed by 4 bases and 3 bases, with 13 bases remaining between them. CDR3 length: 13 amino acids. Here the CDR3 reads CSAKVLVGYEQYF. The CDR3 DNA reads TGCAGTGCTAAGGTACTAGTCGGCTACGAGCAGTACTTC.

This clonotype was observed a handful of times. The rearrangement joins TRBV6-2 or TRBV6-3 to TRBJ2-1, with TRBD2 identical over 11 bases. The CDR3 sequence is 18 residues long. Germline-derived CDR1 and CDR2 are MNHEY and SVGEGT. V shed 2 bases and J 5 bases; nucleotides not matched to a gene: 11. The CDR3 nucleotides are TGTGCCAGCAGTTACCTGCTAGCGGGAGGCGCACCGGACAATGAGCAGTTCTTC. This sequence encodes CASSYLLAGGAPDNEQFF.

CDR3 region: CASSLSGGINYGYTF. CDR3 sequence (DNA): TGTGCCAGCAGCTTATCCGGGGGAATTAACTATGGCTACACCTTC. The rearrangement links TRBV7-9 to TRBJ1-2; a weak D match, TRBD1 (5 bases). Germline values: CDR1 SEHNR, CDR2 FQNEAQ (reference sequence). V lost 2 bases, J lost 1 base, and 11 bases lay in between. This CDR3 has 15 residues.

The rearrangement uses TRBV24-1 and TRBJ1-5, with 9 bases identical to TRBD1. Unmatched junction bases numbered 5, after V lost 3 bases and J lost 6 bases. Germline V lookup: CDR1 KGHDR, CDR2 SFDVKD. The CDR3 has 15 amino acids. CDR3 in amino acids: CATSDPQGAGQPQHF. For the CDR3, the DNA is TGTGCCACCAGTGATCCACAGGGGGCAGGTCAGCCCCAGCATTTT.

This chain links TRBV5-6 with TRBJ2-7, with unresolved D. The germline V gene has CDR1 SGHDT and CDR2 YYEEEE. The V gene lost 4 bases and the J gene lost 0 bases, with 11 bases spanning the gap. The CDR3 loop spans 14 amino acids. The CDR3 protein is CASSQTWSSYEQYF. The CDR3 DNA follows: TGTGCCAGCAGCCAGACTTGGAGCTCCTACGAGCAGTACTTC.

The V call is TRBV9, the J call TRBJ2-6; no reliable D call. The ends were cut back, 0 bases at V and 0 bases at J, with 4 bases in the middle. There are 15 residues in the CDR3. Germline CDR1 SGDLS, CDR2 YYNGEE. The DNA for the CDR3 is TGTGCCAGCAGCGTAGTTGCCTCTGGGGCCAACGTCCTGACTTTC. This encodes CASSVVASGANVLTF.

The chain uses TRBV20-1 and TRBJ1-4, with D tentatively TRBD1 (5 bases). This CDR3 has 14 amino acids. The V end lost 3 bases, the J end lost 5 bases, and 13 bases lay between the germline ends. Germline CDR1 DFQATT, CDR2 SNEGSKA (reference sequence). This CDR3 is CSASSRRGNEKLFF. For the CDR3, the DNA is TGCAGTGCTAGCAGCCGCCGGGGCAATGAAAAACTGTTTTTT.

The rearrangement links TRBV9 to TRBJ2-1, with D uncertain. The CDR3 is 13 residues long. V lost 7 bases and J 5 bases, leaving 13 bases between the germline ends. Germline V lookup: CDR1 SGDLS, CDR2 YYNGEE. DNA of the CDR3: TGTGCCAGCGGGCGCCAGGTGAACAATGAGCAGTTCTTC. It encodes CASGRQVNNEQFF. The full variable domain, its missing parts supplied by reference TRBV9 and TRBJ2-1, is DSGVTQTPKHLITATGQRVTLRCSPRSGDLSVYWYQQSLDQGLQFLIQYYNGEERAKGNILERFSAQQFPDLHSELNLSSLELGDSALYFCASGRQVNNEQFFGPGTRLTVL.

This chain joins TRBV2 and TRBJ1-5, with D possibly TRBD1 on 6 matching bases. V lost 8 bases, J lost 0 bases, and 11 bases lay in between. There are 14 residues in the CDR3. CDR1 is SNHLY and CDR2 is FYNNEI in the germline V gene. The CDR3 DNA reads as TGTGCCAGCCAGGGGACATTTAGCAATCAGCCCCAGCATTTT. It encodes CASQGTFSNQPQHF.

In nucleotides, the CDR3 is TGTGCCAGCAGCCAAGTCTTCGGGGGAATCGGAGGCAATCAGCCCCAGCATTTT. It translates to CASSQVFGGIGGNQPQHF. This rearrangement joins TRBV3-1 to TRBJ1-5; possible D gene TRBD1, 5 bases. The CDR3 spans 18 residues. Germline assignment: CDR1 LGHDT and CDR2 YNNKEL (reference sequence). Trimming cost V 1 base and J 2 bases, with 18 bases left between them.

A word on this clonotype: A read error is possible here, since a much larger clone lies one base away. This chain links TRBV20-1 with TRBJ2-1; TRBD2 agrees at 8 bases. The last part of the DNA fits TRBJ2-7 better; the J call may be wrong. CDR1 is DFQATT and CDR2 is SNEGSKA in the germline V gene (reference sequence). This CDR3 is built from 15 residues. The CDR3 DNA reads TGCAGTGCCCCAAGCGGGAGAGGATCCTACAATGAGCAGTACTTC. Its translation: CSAPSGRGSYNEQYF.

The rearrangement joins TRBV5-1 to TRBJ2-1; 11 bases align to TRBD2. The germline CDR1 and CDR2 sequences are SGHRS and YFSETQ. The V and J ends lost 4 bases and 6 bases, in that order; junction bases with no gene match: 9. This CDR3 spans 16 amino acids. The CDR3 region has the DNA TGCGCCAGCAGCCCACTGGAAGGACTAGCGGGCAATGAGCAGTTCTTC. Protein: CASSPLEGLAGNEQFF. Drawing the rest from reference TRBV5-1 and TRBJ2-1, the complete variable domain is KAGVTQTPRYLIKTRGQQVTLSCSPISGHRSVSWYQQTPGQGLQFLFEYFSETQRNKGNFPGRFSGRQFSNSRSEMNVSTLELGDSALYLCASSPLEGLAGNEQFFGPGTRLTVL.

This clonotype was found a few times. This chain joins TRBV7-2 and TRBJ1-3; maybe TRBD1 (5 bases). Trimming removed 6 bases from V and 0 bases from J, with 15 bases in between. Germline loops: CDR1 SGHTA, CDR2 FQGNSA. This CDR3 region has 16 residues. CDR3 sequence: CASSPRDRSSGNTIYF. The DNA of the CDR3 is TGTGCCAGCAGTCCCCGGGACCGGAGCTCTGGAAACACCATATATTTT.